Listed here is a single T cell receptor (beta chain). The antigen remains unidentified. This record belongs to a study of cytomegalovirus exposure and HLA in healthy donors. General study points: The study labeled roughly 160 TCR beta chains cytomegalovirus-associated. When analyzed later, the rates of TCR association showed variation by HLA locus, with DRB1 the most and HLA-C the fewest. Per published accounts, TCR beta sequences correctly predicted the HLA-A and HLA-B alleles of most subjects.

PCR amplification relied on 60 Vbeta primers (plus 13 Jbeta primers). The assay was immunoSEQ multiplex PCR, and TCRdb's table has in-frame clones only and misses some. The data contain some 120,000 clones, around 77% of them singletons. From germline, CDR1 is MGHRA and CDR2 YSYEKL. The ends were cut back, 2 bases at V and 0 bases at J, with 9 bases in the middle. This CDR3 is built from 15 residues. The gene calls are TRBV4-1 and TRBJ2-3; a weak D match, TRBD2 (6 bases). The clonotype comes from a man younger than 35 in good health and CMV-seropositive. The sequencing input was PBMCs. CDR3 sequence reads: CASSQRLDSTDTQYF. The DNA of the CDR3 is TGCGCCAGCAGCCAACGACTAGACAGCACAGATACGCAGTATTTT.